This T cell receptor beta chain comes out of a study of OX40 agonist ivuxolimab in advanced cancers. Study-wide context: Ivuxolimab, an antibody that agonizes OX40 (CD134), was administered to the patients. Allowance was made for prior anti-PD-1, anti-PD-L1 or anti-CTLA-4 therapy, and roughly 40% had some.

In its sample, this clone was seen once. Here immunoSEQ multiplex PCR was the method, and the copy in TCRdb shows in-frame clones only, minus some. The table includes over 65,000 clones, approximately 80% detected once. CDR3 length equals 16 residues. Germline V gene sequence: CDR1 MGHDK, CDR2 SYGVNS. Trimming removed 8 bases from V and 6 bases from J, with 24 bases in between. Here the sequenced sample was CD4+ or CD8+ T cells sorted from blood, taken in a trial of the OX40 agonist ivuxolimab. This rearrangement joins TRBV25-1 to TRBJ2-3, with a weak D call TRBD1 (6 bases). The receptor's source is an adult with an advanced solid tumor such as melanoma, head and neck, liver or kidney cancer. The CDR3 nucleotides read TGTGCCAGCTCAAGTGCTAGGCTCCAGGGGCCGGATACGCAGTATTTT. Translation: CASSSARLQGPDTQYF.